A single sample is the source of the 24 T cell receptor beta chains below, sequenced in a study of OX40 agonist ivuxolimab in advanced cancers. The method was immunoSEQ multiplex PCR; TCRdb's version includes in-frame clones alone and lacks a portion of them. The data contain about 80,000 clones, more than 70% of them singletons. Sequencing used CD4+ or CD8+ T cells sorted from blood, obtained in a trial of the OX40 agonist ivuxolimab. Every receptor here comes from an adult with an advanced solid tumor such as melanoma, head and neck, liver or kidney cancer.

The V gene is TRBV11-2, the J gene TRBJ2-7; 9 bases align to TRBD1. The CDR3 sequence is 16 residues long. The J segment lost 4 bases and the V segment lost 1 base, leaving 8 bases of the junction unmatched. From germline, CDR1 is SGHAT and CDR2 FQNNGV. This CDR3 reads CASSLAGTGFFYEQYF. The CDR3 DNA reads as TGTGCCAGCAGCTTAGCGGGGACAGGGTTTTTTTACGAGCAGTACTTC.

V usage is TRBV30 and J usage is TRBJ2-4; D may be TRBD1 (5 bases). The CDR3 contains 14 residues. Trimming left V 1 base short and J 0 bases short, with 7 bases between. CDR1 and CDR2 from the germline V gene are GTSNPN and SVGIG (reference sequence). In DNA, the CDR3 is TGTGCCTGGAGTGCAGGGTTAGCCAAAAACATTCAGTACTTC. This gives the protein CAWSAGLAKNIQYF.

The rearrangement joins TRBV19 to TRBJ2-7, with D hard to call. Trimming cost V 3 bases and J 1 base, with 7 bases left between them. The CDR3 is made up of 13 amino acids. The germline V gene has CDR1 LNHDA and CDR2 SQIVND (reference sequence). Written as DNA, the CDR3 is TGTGCCAGTAGTATTGTGTTTTCCTACGAGCAGTACTTC. Protein product: CASSIVFSYEQYF.

The table lists this clone with a few counts. V gene TRBV4-3 combines with J gene TRBJ1-3; no clear D gene. This CDR3 has 19 residues. V was cut by 1 base and J by 4 bases, with 23 bases left in between. CDR1 and CDR2 from the germline V gene are LGHNA and YSLEER. For the CDR3, the DNA is TGCGCCAGCAGCCAAGTTCTAGGAACGAATGGGTTCGGGGGAAACACCATATATTTT. Translation: CASSQVLGTNGFGGNTIYF.

This chain links TRBV7-9 with TRBJ2-7, with 7 bases aligning to TRBD1. Germline CDR1 is SEHNR and CDR2 is FQNEAQ (reference sequence). This CDR3 has 14 amino acids. V gave up 8 bases and J gave up 2 bases; unmatched junction bases: 9. The CDR3 loop reads CASQGQRGAYEQYF. In nucleotides, the CDR3 is TGTGCCAGCCAGGGACAGAGAGGAGCCTACGAGCAGTACTTC. The complete variable domain, with remaining parts taken from reference TRBV7-9 and TRBJ2-7, reads DTGVSQNPRHKITKRGQNVTFRCDPISEHNRLYWYRQTLGQGPEFLTYFQNEAQLEKSRLLSDRFSAERPKGSFSTLEIQRTEQGDSAMYLCASQGQRGAYEQYFGPGTRLTVT.

This chain connects TRBV6-1 to TRBJ2-7; D might be TRBD2 (6 bases). Germline V gene sequence: CDR1 MNHNS, CDR2 SASEGT. The length of the CDR3 is 14 residues. Trimming took off 6 bases at V and 2 bases at J, with 14 bases between the two ends. CDR3 protein: CASSLGTGAYEQYF. CDR3 DNA sequence: TGTGCCAGCAGCCTTGGTACGGGGGCCTACGAGCAGTACTTC.

V and J are TRBV27 and TRBJ2-1; TRBD2 is a possible D gene (5 bases). The CDR3 length is 17 residues. Germline lookup yields CDR1 MNHEY and CDR2 SMNVEV (reference sequence). The V gene lost 5 bases and the J gene lost 3 bases, with 20 bases spanning the gap. The CDR3 loop reads CASSPSWVSIGYNEQFF. CDR3 bases: TGTGCCAGCAGTCCTAGCTGGGTGTCTATAGGCTACAATGAGCAGTTCTTC.

This clone has just a few counts. The chain uses TRBV9 and TRBJ2-7, with 10 bases matching TRBD1. Germline V gives CDR1 SGDLS, CDR2 YYNGEE. V gave up 4 bases and J gave up 4 bases; unmatched junction bases: 5. This CDR3 is built from 14 residues. The CDR3 sequence is CASSKGQGGYEQYF. CDR3 coding DNA: TGTGCCAGCAGCAAAGGACAGGGGGGGTACGAGCAGTACTTC. The variable domain in full, with the rest retrieved from reference TRBV9 and TRBJ2-7, is DSGVTQTPKHLITATGQRVTLRCSPRSGDLSVYWYQQSLDQGLQFLIQYYNGEERAKGNILERFSAQQFPDLHSELNLSSLELGDSALYFCASSKGQGGYEQYFGPGTRLTVT.

The V call is TRBV6-1, the J call TRBJ2-1; D is undetermined. Germline-derived CDR1 and CDR2 are MNHNS and SASEGT. V lost 9 bases and J lost 1, with 13 bases in between. This CDR3 comprises 14 residues. Here the CDR3 DNA reads TGTGCCAGTCTTCCCGATTGGTCCTACAATGAGCAGTTCTTC. As protein: CASLPDWSYNEQFF.

The J gene is TRBJ2-7, the V gene TRBV27; the D gene could be TRBD1 or TRBD2 (5 bases each). In germline, CDR1 is MNHEY, CDR2 SMNVEV (reference sequence). The germline V and J ends were trimmed by 7 bases and 0 bases, with 10 bases remaining between them. CDR3 length: 13 residues. CDR3 protein: CASTLRGSYEQYF. CDR3 in DNA: TGTGCCAGCACACTGAGGGGCTCCTACGAGCAGTACTTC.

This clone was detected once. The rearrangement uses TRBV6-5 and TRBJ1-2, with TRBD1 identical over 10 bases. The CDR3 sequence is 16 residues long. Trimming took 0 bases from V and 1 from J; bases not matched to a gene: 2. Germline values: CDR1 MNHEY, CDR2 SVGAGI. The CDR3 DNA follows: TGTGCCAGCAGTTACTCGAGGACAGGGGGTAACTATGGCTACACCTTC. It specifies CASSYSRTGGNYGYTF.

The chain is built from TRBV7-6 and TRBJ2-2; 8 positions agree with TRBD2. CDR1 and CDR2 from the germline V gene are SGHVS and FNYEAQ. The CDR3 is made up of 16 amino acids. V lost 1 base to trimming and J lost 5 bases; unmatched junction nucleotides: 6. In nucleotides, the CDR3 is TGTGCCAGCAGCTTAGGCAGCGGGAGTACGACCGGGGAGCTGTTTTTT. It specifies CASSLGSGSTTGELFF.

This clone appeared a single time. This chain connects TRBV29-1 to TRBJ2-7; D gene unclear. V was cut by 7 bases and J by 2 bases, with 15 bases left in between. This CDR3 is 13 amino acids long. The germline V gene encodes CDR1 SQVTM and CDR2 ANQGSEA. The CDR3 here is CSAAYGIAYEQYF. The CDR3 region has the DNA TGCAGCGCCGCGTACGGCATCGCCTACGAGCAGTACTTC.

V gene TRBV27 combines with J gene TRBJ1-4; 7 bases agree with TRBD1. Looked up from germline, CDR1 is MNHEY and CDR2 is SMNVEV (reference sequence). Unmatched junction bases numbered 13, after V lost 7 bases and J lost 2 bases. The CDR3 has 17 residues. The CDR3 region is CASTPTGTAMTNEKLFF. For the CDR3, the DNA is TGTGCCAGCACCCCAACCGGGACAGCGATGACTAATGAAAAACTGTTTTTT.

The rearrangement uses TRBV7-5 and TRBJ2-2; the D call TRBD1 from the table was never checked on the DNA. TRBV7-5 is tagged as a pseudogene. This CDR3 has 13 amino acids. CDR3 amino acids: CVMTEINTGELFF. Here the CDR3 DNA reads TGTGTCATGACAGAAATTAACACCGGGGAGCTGTTTTTT.

On this clone itself: This CDR3 is also generated by other DNA sequences in the sample. This chain links TRBV11-2 with TRBJ2-4; D gene unclear. V was trimmed by 4 bases and J by 4 bases, leaving 2 bases between them. In germline, CDR1 is SGHAT, CDR2 FQNNGV. CDR3 length: 11 residues. CDR3 in amino acids: CASSSKNIQYF. The DNA of the CDR3 is TGTGCCAGCAGCTCAAAAAACATTCAGTACTTC.

V gene TRBV7-2 combines with J gene TRBJ2-4; no definite D call. The V and J ends lost 5 bases and 0 bases respectively, with 8 bases between them. Germline loops: CDR1 SGHTA, CDR2 FQGNSA. There are 14 residues in the CDR3. The CDR3 coding sequence is TGTGCCAGCAGCCCCTCACAAGCCAAAAACATTCAGTACTTC. Translated, it gives CASSPSQAKNIQYF.

The chain has TRBV2 and TRBJ1-2; D unclear. Germline-derived CDR1 and CDR2 are SNHLY and FYNNEI. The CDR3 totals 15 residues. V was clipped by 6 bases and J by 0 bases, with 14 bases between them. Here the CDR3 DNA reads TGTGCCAGCAGGATGGCCTACGCTACTAACTATGGCTACACCTTC. Translating gives CASRMAYATNYGYTF.

This chain links TRBV2 with TRBJ2-1; TRBD2 matches 11 bases. J was trimmed by 8 bases and V by 4 bases; bases with no gene match: 7. The CDR3 has 15 amino acids. Per the germline V gene, CDR1 is SNHLY and CDR2 is FYNNEI. CDR3: CASSAVLAGEYEQFF. In DNA form, the CDR3 reads TGTGCCAGCAGTGCGGTACTAGCGGGAGAATATGAGCAGTTCTTC.

The chain combines TRBV30 with TRBJ2-5, with D perhaps matching TRBD2 (7 bases). V gave up 0 bases and J gave up 0 bases, with 11 bases separating them. CDR1 is GTSNPN, CDR2 SVGIG, per germline (reference sequence). This CDR3 is 15 amino acids long. For the CDR3, the DNA is TGTGCCTGGAGTGTAGGGGGAGGGTACCAAGAGACCCAGTACTTC. Protein: CAWSVGGGYQETQYF. The full variable domain, completed using reference TRBV30 and TRBJ2-5, is SQTIHQWPATLVQPVGSPLSLECTVEGTSNPNLYWYRQAAGRGLQLLFYSVGIGQISSEVPQNLSASRPQDRQFILSSKKLLLSDSGFYLCAWSVGGGYQETQYFGPGTRLLVL.

The V gene is TRBV28, the J gene TRBJ2-3, with D possibly being TRBD1 (5 bases). V was clipped by 2 bases and J by 6 bases, with 18 bases between them. Germline CDR1 is MDHEN and CDR2 is SYDVKM. The CDR3 extends over 16 amino acids. The CDR3 loop reads CASSLLGARVADTQYF. The CDR3 DNA is TGTGCCAGCAGTTTACTTGGGGCCAGGGTTGCCGATACGCAGTATTTT.

The chain links TRBV6-1 to TRBJ1-2; D gene ambiguous. Germline values: CDR1 MNHNS, CDR2 SASEGT. V gave up 3 bases and J gave up 2 bases, with 13 bases separating them. The CDR3 covers 15 residues. The DNA of the CDR3 is TGTGCCAGCAGTGATCGTGTGGGCAGGAACTATGGCTACACCTTC. It is translated as CASSDRVGRNYGYTF.

The chain recombines TRBV5-1 with TRBJ1-2; D remains unclear. The germline V gene has CDR1 SGHRS and CDR2 YFSETQ. The CDR3 consists of 15 residues. V was pared by 0 bases and J by 1 base, with 10 bases between. As DNA, the CDR3 is TGCGCCAGCAGCTTGGATGCCACCCTTAACTATGGCTACACCTTC. Its protein product is CASSLDATLNYGYTF. The variable domain in full, with the rest retrieved from reference TRBV5-1 and TRBJ1-2, is KAGVTQTPRYLIKTRGQQVTLSCSPISGHRSVSWYQQTPGQGLQFLFEYFSETQRNKGNFPGRFSGRQFSNSRSEMNVSTLELGDSALYLCASSLDATLNYGYTFGSGTRLTVV.

With respect to this clone: This sample includes further DNA sequences coding for the same CDR3. The chain joins TRBV7-2 to TRBJ2-4; maybe TRBD2 (6 bases). The CDR3 is 16 amino acids. Trimming pared 1 base from V and 4 bases from J, leaving 14 bases between. Germline CDR1 reads SGHTA; CDR2 reads FQGNSA. The CDR3, as DNA: TGTGCCAGCAGCTTAGTACCCGGGGGTGGGAAAAACATTCAGTACTTC. This gives the protein CASSLVPGGGKNIQYF.